The 18 T cell receptor beta chains below all came from one sample that was sequenced in a study of graft-versus-host responses after intestinal transplantation. Profiled with immunoSEQ multiplex PCR; TCRdb holds only in-frame clones, not every one. The table records fewer than 150,000 clones, 85% to 95% of them present only once. The antigens for these receptors are not known. The specimen comprised unstimulated CD4+ T cells sorted from spleen or lymph node cells, sampled before intestinal transplant. Receptors were obtained from a human donor who received an intestinal transplant.

This clone was seen only once. This chain joins TRBV7-7 and TRBJ2-5; D gene unclear. The germline V gene has CDR1 SSHAT and CDR2 FNYEAQ (reference sequence). V lost 1 base, J lost 2 bases, and 5 bases lay in between. This CDR3 is 13 amino acids long. CDR3 region: CASSLGRQETQYF. CDR3 sequence (DNA): TGTGCCAGCAGCTTAGGCCGACAAGAGACCCAGTACTTC.

The chain has TRBV5-4 and TRBJ1-5, with TRBD1 identical over 10 bases. The length of the CDR3 is 15 residues. V lost 4 bases, J lost 6 bases, and 7 bases stayed unmatched. Looked up from germline, CDR1 is SGHNT and CDR2 is YYREEE (reference sequence). The CDR3 is CASSIGTGAGQPQHF. The CDR3 nucleotides are TGTGCCAGCAGCATCGGGACAGGGGCGGGTCAGCCCCAGCATTTT.

V and J are TRBV5-6 and TRBJ2-5; D may be TRBD1 or TRBD2 (5 bases each). Looked up from germline, CDR1 is SGHDT and CDR2 is YYEEEE. Trimming pared 3 bases from V and 5 bases from J, leaving 26 bases between. The CDR3 sequence is 18 residues long. The CDR3 sequence: CASSCLQDRGSGLETQYF. For the CDR3, the DNA is TGTGCCAGCAGCTGTTTGCAGGACCGGGGCTCCGGGTTGGAGACCCAGTACTTC. Based on the CDR3 plus reference TRBV5-6 and TRBJ2-5, the full variable domain is DAGVTQSPTHLIKTRGQQVTLRCSPKSGHDTVSWYQQALGQGPQFIFQYYEEEERQRGNFPDRFSGHQFPNYSSELNVNALLLGDSALYLCASSCLQDRGSGLETQYFGPGTRLLVL.

The sample holds one count of this clone. The gene calls are TRBV6-6 and TRBJ1-4; D is undetermined. Trimming stripped 7 bases from V and 7 bases from J, with 13 bases between. Germline values: CDR1 MNHNY, CDR2 SVGAGI (reference sequence). There are 13 residues in the CDR3. CDR3 in amino acids: CASTPTRPEKLFF. The CDR3 DNA is TGTGCCAGCACCCCGACACGTCCTGAAAAACTGTTTTTT.

The rearrangement joins TRBV27 to TRBJ1-1; the D gene is possibly TRBD1 (5 bases). Germline CDR1 reads MNHEY; CDR2 reads SMNVEV (reference sequence). V lost 6 bases and J 4 bases, leaving 21 bases between the germline ends. This CDR3 contains 16 residues. Here the CDR3 reads CASSLNTSGMATEAFF. CDR3 DNA sequence: TGTGCCAGCAGCCTAAACACCTCAGGGATGGCCACTGAAGCTTTCTTT.

This chain joins TRBV7-6 and TRBJ2-7, with TRBD1 as a possible D gene (5 bases). The CDR3 consists of 14 residues. The germline V gene has CDR1 SGHVS and CDR2 FNYEAQ. Trimming shortened V by 1 base and J by 2 bases, and 9 bases separated the two germline ends. This CDR3 is CASSLVQGAYEQYF. The CDR3 DNA sequence: TGTGCCAGCAGCTTAGTCCAGGGTGCCTACGAGCAGTACTTC.

The rearrangement uses TRBV10-3 and TRBJ2-7; possible D gene TRBD1, 5 bases. The length of the CDR3 is 12 residues. Per germline, CDR1 ENHRY and CDR2 SYGVKD. V lost 7 bases to trimming and J lost 4 bases, with 11 bases between them. CDR3 in DNA: TGTGCCATCAAAGGGGCCACGTACGAGCAGTACTTC. Protein product: CAIKGATYEQYF.

The rearrangement links TRBV7-8 to TRBJ2-7, with 8 nucleotides matching TRBD1. The CDR3 loop spans 13 amino acids. The V gene's germline CDR1 is SGHVS and CDR2 FQNEAQ. With V trimmed by 5 bases and J by 2 bases, 2 bases remained unmatched. In DNA form, the CDR3 reads TGTGCCAGCAGCAAGGGACAGGCCTACGAGCAGTACTTC. Translation: CASSKGQAYEQYF.

CDR3 region: CATSRGMIFTEAFF. In DNA, the CDR3 is TGTGCCACCAGCAGGGGAATGATTTTCACTGAAGCTTTCTTT. The chain is built from TRBV15 and TRBJ1-1; no reliable D call. There are 14 residues in the CDR3. V shed 3 bases and J shed 4 bases, with 12 bases lying between them. Germline lookup yields CDR1 LNHNV and CDR2 YYDKDF (reference sequence).

The chain employs TRBV9 and TRBJ2-1, with 7 bases lining up with TRBD1. J was trimmed by 0 bases and V by 0 bases; bases with no gene match: 3. Germline V gives CDR1 SGDLS, CDR2 YYNGEE. The CDR3 has 16 residues. CDR3 loop: CASSVEGDSSYNEQFF. The CDR3 DNA reads as TGTGCCAGCAGCGTAGAGGGGGACAGCTCCTACAATGAGCAGTTCTTC.

The rearrangement joins TRBV30 to TRBJ2-7, with 7 bases identical to TRBD1. The CDR3 consists of 15 residues. From germline, CDR1 is GTSNPN and CDR2 SVGIG (reference sequence). Losses at the gene ends were 4 bases for V and 2 bases for J; bases not matched to a gene: 11. CDR3 amino acids: CAWNQLGQSTYEQYF. CDR3 in DNA: TGTGCCTGGAATCAATTGGGACAGTCAACCTACGAGCAGTACTTC.

The rearrangement uses TRBV6-1 and TRBJ1-2; D might be TRBD1 (6 bases). The ends were cut back, 4 bases at V and 2 bases at J, with 20 bases in the middle. Germline V gene sequence: CDR1 MNHNS, CDR2 SASEGT. The CDR3 spans 17 residues. CDR3 amino acids: CASSAPRQVSPNYGYTF. CDR3 bases: TGTGCCAGCAGTGCCCCCAGACAGGTTTCTCCGAACTATGGCTACACCTTC.

The chain uses TRBV19 and TRBJ1-6; unclear D gene. Trimming left V 10 bases short and J 7 bases short, with 17 bases between. From germline, CDR1 is LNHDA and CDR2 SQIVND (reference sequence). The CDR3 totals 14 residues. CDR3 amino acids: CATQRATANSPLHF. The CDR3, as DNA: TGTGCCACCCAGAGGGCAACAGCAAATTCACCCCTCCACTTT.

The chain employs TRBV27 and TRBJ1-3; TRBD1 is a possible D gene (6 bases). In germline, CDR1 is MNHEY, CDR2 SMNVEV (reference sequence). The CDR3 has 15 amino acids. The V end was cut by 2 bases, the J end by 5 bases, with 13 bases between. The CDR3 protein is CASSLGGDTRNTIYF. CDR3 sequence (DNA): TGTGCCAGCAGTTTAGGAGGGGACACTAGAAACACCATATATTTT.

The rearrangement links TRBV6-1 to TRBJ1-1; D might be TRBD1 (5 bases). The CDR3 totals 13 residues. V lost 3 bases and J 1 base, leaving 6 bases between the germline ends. Germline loops: CDR1 MNHNS, CDR2 SASEGT. CDR3 loop: CASSEGQNTEAFF. In DNA, the CDR3 is TGTGCCAGCAGTGAGGGGCAGAACACTGAAGCTTTCTTT.

The rearrangement links TRBV7-2 to TRBJ1-2; weak D call: TRBD1 (5 bases). CDR3 length: 15 residues. V lost 5 bases and J 3 bases, leaving 16 bases between the germline ends. CDR1 SGHTA and CDR2 FQGNSA come from the germline V gene. The CDR3 DNA is TGTGCCAGCAGCCTCGACAGAGGGTTGGACTATGGCTACACCTTC. Amino acids: CASSLDRGLDYGYTF.

V and J are TRBV5-1 and TRBJ2-7; no clear D. This CDR3 region has 15 residues. V was shortened by 0 bases and J by 0 bases, with 10 bases between the two germline ends. The germline V gene encodes CDR1 SGHRS and CDR2 YFSETQ. DNA for the CDR3: TGCGCCAGCAGCTTGGCCGGGCAGCGCTCCTACGAGCAGTACTTC. Amino acids: CASSLAGQRSYEQYF.

This chain joins TRBV10-1 and TRBJ1-2, with TRBD1 as a possible D gene (6 bases). Trimming cost V 3 bases and J 5 bases, with 7 bases left between them. CDR1 is WNHNN and CDR2 is SYGVQD in the germline V gene (reference sequence). The CDR3 length is 12 residues. CDR3 DNA sequence: TGCGCCAGCAGTGATCAGGGGTATGGCTACACCTTC. Translation gives CASSDQGYGYTF.